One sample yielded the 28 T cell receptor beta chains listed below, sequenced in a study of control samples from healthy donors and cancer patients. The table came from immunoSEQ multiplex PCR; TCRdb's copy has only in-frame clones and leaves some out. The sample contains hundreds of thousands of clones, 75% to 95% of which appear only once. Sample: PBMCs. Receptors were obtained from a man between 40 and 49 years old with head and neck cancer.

The CDR3 DNA sequence: TGTGCCAGCACTACTGGGGGGCGGGACATTCAGTACTTC. It encodes CASTTGGRDIQYF. This sequence joins TRBV6-5 and TRBJ2-4; D is possibly TRBD1 or TRBD2 (6 bases each). Germline lookup yields CDR1 MNHEY and CDR2 SVGAGI. The CDR3 extends over 13 amino acids. Trimming removed 7 bases at V and 8 bases at J, with 15 bases between.

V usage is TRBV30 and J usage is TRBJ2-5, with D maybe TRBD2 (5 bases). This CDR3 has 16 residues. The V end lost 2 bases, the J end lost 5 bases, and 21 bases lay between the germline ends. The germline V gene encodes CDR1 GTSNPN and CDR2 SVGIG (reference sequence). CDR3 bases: TGTGCCTGGAGTCTGTACGGCGGGCCTAATGGGGAGACCCAGTACTTC. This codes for CAWSLYGGPNGETQYF.

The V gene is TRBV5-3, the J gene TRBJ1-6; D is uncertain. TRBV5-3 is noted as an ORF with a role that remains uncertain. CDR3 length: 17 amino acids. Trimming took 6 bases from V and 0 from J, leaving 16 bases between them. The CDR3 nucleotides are TGTGCCAGAACGAGCAAGGGTGGGAGCTCCTATAATTCACCCCTCCACTTT. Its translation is CARTSKGGSSYNSPLHF.

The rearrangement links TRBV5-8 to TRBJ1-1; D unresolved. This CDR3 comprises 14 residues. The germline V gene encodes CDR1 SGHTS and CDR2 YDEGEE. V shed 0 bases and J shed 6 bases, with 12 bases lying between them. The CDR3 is CASSLAPNGAEAFF. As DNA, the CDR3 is TGTGCCAGCAGCTTGGCCCCTAACGGAGCTGAAGCTTTCTTT.

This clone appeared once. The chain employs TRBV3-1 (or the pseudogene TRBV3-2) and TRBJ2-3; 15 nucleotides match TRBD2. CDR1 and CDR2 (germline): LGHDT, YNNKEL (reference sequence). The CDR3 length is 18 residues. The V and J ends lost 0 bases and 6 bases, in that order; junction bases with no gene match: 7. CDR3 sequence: CASSQEMGLAGGSDTQYF. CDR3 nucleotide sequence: TGTGCCAGCAGCCAAGAGATGGGACTAGCGGGGGGATCGGATACGCAGTATTTT.

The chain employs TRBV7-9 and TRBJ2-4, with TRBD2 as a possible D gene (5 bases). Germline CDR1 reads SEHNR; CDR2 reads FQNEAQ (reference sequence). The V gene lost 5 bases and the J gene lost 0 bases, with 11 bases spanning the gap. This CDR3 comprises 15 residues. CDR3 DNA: TGTGCCAGCAGCATTCGGACTGGAGCCAAAAACATTCAGTACTTC. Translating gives CASSIRTGAKNIQYF.

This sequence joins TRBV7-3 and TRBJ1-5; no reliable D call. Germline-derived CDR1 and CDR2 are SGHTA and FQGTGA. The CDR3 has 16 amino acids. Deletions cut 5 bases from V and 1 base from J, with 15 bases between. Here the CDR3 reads CASSPPRLGSNQPQHF. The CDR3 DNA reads TGTGCCAGCAGCCCTCCTCGGCTGGGGAGCAATCAGCCCCAGCATTTT.

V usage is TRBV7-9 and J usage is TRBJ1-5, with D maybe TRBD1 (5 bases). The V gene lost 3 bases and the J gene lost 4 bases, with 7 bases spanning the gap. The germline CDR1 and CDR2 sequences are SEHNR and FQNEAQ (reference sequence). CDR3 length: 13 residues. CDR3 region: CASSLGENQPQHF. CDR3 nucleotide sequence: TGTGCCAGCAGCTTGGGGGAGAATCAGCCCCAGCATTTT.

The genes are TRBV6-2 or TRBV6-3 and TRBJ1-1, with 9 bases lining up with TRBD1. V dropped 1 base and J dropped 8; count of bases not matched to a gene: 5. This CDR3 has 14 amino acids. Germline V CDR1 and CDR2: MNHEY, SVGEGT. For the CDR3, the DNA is TGTGCCAGCAGTTACTTGTCCGGGACAGGGGAAGCTTTCTTT. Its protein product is CASSYLSGTGEAFF.

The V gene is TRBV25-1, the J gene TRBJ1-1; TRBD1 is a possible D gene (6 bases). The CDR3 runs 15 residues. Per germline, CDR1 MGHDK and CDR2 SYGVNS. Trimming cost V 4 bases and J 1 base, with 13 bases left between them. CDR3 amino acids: CASSASGATNTEAFF. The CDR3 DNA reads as TGTGCCAGCAGTGCTTCAGGGGCAACGAACACTGAAGCTTTCTTT.

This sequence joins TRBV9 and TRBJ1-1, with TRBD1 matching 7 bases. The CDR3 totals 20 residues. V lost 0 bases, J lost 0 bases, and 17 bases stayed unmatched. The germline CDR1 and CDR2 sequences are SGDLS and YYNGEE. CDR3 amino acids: CASSVGVIPGQRPMNTEAFF. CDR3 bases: TGTGCCAGCAGCGTAGGGGTAATACCGGGACAGCGCCCAATGAACACTGAAGCTTTCTTT.

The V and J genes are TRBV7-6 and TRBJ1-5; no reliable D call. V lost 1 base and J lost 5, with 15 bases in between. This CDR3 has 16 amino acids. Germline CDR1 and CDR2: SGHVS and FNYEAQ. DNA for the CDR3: TGTGCCAGCAGCTTAGTGGCAGGCCAGACCTATCAGCCCCAGCATTTT. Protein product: CASSLVAGQTYQPQHF.

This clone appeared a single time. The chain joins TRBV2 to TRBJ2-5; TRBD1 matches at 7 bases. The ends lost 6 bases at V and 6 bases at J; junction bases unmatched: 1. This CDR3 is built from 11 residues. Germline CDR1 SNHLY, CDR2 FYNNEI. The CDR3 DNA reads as TGTGCCAGCAGGAGGGGGCAGACCCAGTACTTC. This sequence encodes CASRRGQTQYF.

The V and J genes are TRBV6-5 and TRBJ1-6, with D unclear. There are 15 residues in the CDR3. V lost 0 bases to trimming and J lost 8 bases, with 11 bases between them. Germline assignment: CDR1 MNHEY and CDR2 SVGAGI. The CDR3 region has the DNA TGTGCCAGCAGTTACTCGATCGGGATGGATTCACCCCTCCACTTT. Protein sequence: CASSYSIGMDSPLHF.

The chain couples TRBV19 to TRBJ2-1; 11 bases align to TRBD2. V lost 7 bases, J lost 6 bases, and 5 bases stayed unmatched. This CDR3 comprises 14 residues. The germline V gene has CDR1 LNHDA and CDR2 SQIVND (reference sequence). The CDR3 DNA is TGTGCCAGTACTAACCTAGCGGGAGGCAATGAGCAGTTCTTC. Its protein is CASTNLAGGNEQFF.

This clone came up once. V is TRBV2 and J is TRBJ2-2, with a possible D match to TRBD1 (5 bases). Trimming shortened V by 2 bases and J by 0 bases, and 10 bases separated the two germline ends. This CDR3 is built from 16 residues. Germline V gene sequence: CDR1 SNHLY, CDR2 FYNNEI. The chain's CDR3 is CASSEPGLSNTGELFF. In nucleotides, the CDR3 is TGTGCCAGCAGTGAACCAGGGTTGTCGAACACCGGGGAGCTGTTTTTT.

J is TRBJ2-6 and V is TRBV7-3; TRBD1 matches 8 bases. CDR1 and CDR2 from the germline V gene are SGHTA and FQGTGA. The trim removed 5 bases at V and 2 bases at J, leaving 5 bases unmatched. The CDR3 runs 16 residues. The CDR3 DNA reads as TGTGCCAGCAGCCGGGGACAGGAAGCTGGGGCCAACGTCCTGACTTTC. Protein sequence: CASSRGQEAGANVLTF.

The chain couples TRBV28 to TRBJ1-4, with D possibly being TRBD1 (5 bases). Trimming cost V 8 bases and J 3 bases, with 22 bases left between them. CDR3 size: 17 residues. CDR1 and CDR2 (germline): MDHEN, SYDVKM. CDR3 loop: CASPPSGGFVANEKLFF. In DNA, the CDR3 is TGTGCCAGCCCCCCCAGCGGGGGATTTGTGGCTAATGAAAAACTGTTTTTT.

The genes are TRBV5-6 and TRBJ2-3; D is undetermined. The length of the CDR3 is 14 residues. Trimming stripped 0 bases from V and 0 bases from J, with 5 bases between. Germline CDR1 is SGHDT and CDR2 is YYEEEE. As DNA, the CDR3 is TGTGCCAGCAGCTTGGGCGATAGCACAGATACGCAGTATTTT. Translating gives CASSLGDSTDTQYF.

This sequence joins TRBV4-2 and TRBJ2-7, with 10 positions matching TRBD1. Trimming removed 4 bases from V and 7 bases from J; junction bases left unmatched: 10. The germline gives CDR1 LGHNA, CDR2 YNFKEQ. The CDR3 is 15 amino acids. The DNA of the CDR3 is TGTGCCAGCAGCCTGCCGAGACAGGGGGCAGTTGAGCAGTACTTC. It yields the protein CASSLPRQGAVEQYF.

Here the CDR3 reads CASSPLRNTEAFF. DNA of the CDR3: TGTGCCAGCAGTCCGCTAAGGAACACTGAAGCTTTCTTT. The J gene is TRBJ1-1, the V gene TRBV6-5; D ambiguous. The CDR3 covers 13 residues. The germline gives CDR1 MNHEY, CDR2 SVGAGI. V was pared by 5 bases and J by 1 base, with 8 bases between.

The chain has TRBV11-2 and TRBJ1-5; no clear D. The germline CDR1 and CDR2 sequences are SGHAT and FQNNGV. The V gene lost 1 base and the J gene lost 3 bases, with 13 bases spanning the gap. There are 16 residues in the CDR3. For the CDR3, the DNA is TGTGCCAGCAGCTTAGGTTTTCGGGGTGACAATCAGCCCCAGCATTTT. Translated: CASSLGFRGDNQPQHF.

The CDR3 nucleotides read TGTGCCAGCAGTCCGGACAGGGGGCTTAATATGGCTTTCTTT. It codes for CASSPDRGLNMAFF. The chain recombines TRBV2 with TRBJ1-1, with TRBD1 identical over 11 bases. The V gene end was trimmed by 5 bases and the J gene end by 11 bases; junction bases not matched to a gene: 10. Germline values: CDR1 SNHLY, CDR2 FYNNEI. The length of the CDR3 is 14 residues.

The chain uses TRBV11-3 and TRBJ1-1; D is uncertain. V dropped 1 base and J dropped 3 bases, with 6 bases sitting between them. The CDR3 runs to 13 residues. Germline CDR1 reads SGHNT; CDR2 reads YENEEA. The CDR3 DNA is TGTGCCAGCAGCTTAGGGGGTCACACTGAAGCTTTCTTT. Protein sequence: CASSLGGHTEAFF.

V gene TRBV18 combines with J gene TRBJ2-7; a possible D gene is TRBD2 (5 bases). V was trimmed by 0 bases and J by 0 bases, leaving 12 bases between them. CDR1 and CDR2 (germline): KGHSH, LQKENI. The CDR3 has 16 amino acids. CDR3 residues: CASSPPHSTSSYEQYF. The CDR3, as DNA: TGTGCCAGCTCACCACCGCACAGTACTAGCTCCTACGAGCAGTACTTC.

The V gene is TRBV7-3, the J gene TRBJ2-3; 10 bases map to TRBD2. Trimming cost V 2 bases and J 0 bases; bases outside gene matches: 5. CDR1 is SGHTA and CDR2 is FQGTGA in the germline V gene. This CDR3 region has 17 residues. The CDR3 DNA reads TGTGCCAGCAGCTTATTTGCGACTAGCGGGAGCACAGATACGCAGTATTTT. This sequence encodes CASSLFATSGSTDTQYF. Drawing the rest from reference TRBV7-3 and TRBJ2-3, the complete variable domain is GAGVSQTPSNKVTEKGKYVELRCDPISGHTALYWYRQSLGQGPEFLIYFQGTGAADDSGLPNDRFFAVRPEGSVSTLKIQRTERGDSAVYLCASSLFATSGSTDTQYFGPGTRLTVL.

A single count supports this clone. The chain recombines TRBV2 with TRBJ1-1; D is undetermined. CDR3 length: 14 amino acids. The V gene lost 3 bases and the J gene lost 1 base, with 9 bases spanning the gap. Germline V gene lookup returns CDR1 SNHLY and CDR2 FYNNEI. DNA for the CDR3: TGTGCCAGCAGTGAGGGAAGGTGGAACACTGAAGCTTTCTTT. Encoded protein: CASSEGRWNTEAFF. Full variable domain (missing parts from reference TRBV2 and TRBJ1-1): EPEVTQTPSHQVTQMGQEVILRCVPISNHLYFYWYRQILGQKVEFLVSFYNNEISEKSEIFDDQFSVERPDGSNFTLKIRSTKLEDSAMYFCASSEGRWNTEAFFGQGTRLTVV.

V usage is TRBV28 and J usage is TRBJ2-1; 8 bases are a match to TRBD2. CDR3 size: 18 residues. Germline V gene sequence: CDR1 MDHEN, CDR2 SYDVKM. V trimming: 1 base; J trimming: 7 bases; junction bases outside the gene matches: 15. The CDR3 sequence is CASSLFLSGTSDSNEQFF. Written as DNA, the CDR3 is TGTGCCAGCAGTTTATTCCTTTCCGGGACTAGTGATTCAAATGAGCAGTTCTTC.